The entry below describes one TCR beta chain. Its antigen is unknown. These data originate in a study of vaccination effects on CD4 cells after COVID-19. This CDR3 has 15 residues. Between the trimmed V and J ends, which lost 3 bases and 2 bases, there was a span of 13 bases. Germline V CDR1 and CDR2: SGDLS, YYNGEE. Study-wide findings and caveats: Relatively few convalescent patients took part in the study, which had no early post-infection timepoints. The study found marked clonal contraction of infection- and vaccine-induced clones late after vaccination.

CD4+ T cells specific for antigen were expanded with viral peptide pools by the ViraFEST assay before sequencing. Having been cultured for around ten days, the cells underwent CD4+ T cell isolation. Negative nucleocapsid antibody tests before and after vaccination confirmed no previous SARS-CoV-2 infection. Culturing of 1.5 million to 2.5 million PBMC per well took place with around 9 IU/ml IL-2 and about 9.3 ug/ml peptides. Libraries were prepared by immunoSEQ multiplex PCR; TCRdb keeps only in-frame clonotypes and omits some of them. Among approximately 76,000 clones listed, about four fifths were seen once.

The chain employs TRBV9 and TRBJ2-3; the D is unclear. The starting material was CD4+ T cells from PBMCs cultured with SARS-CoV-2 spike peptides, obtained before COVID-19 vaccination. The TCR comes from a human donor who received a COVID-19 vaccine. In DNA form, the CDR3 reads TGTGCCAGCAGCGCCCCTTTACTACCCACAGATACGCAGTATTTT. It is translated as CASSAPLLPTDTQYF.